The T cell receptor (beta chain) described here comes from a study of cytomegalovirus exposure and HLA in healthy donors. Germline CDR1 SGHVS, CDR2 FQNEAQ. The CDR3 loop spans 18 amino acids. The V segment lost 5 bases and the J segment 5 bases; nucleotides outside the gene matches: 15. These donors counted as nominally healthy when sampled, but unrecorded immune exposures were likely. The primer mix had 60 Vbeta and 13 Jbeta primers. Authors' analysis steps: Later, an analysis found about 80 million unique TCR beta chains, and 10 million to 11 million of these were shared. Some clones are missing from TCRdb's copy, which holds only in-frame ones; the method was immunoSEQ multiplex PCR. That table supplies the V and J calls and clone size; D and trimming were determined from the DNA. The table includes around 60,000 clones, roughly 71% detected once. A word on this clone: Its antigen is currently unknown.

Study-level results: Likely technical artifact: a cluster of highly shared sequence variants. A later analysis by the authors found several of the most significant clusters apparently linked to common viral pathogens.

Sequenced input: PBMCs. The genes are TRBV7-8 and TRBJ1-5, with 10 bases identical to TRBD1. This sequence was found in a man aged 45-60 years in good health and CMV-seropositive. The CDR3 bases are TGTGCCAGCAGCAACCGGGACAGGGGACGACGGGAGGATCAGCCCCAGCATTTT. It encodes CASSNRDRGRREDQPQHF.